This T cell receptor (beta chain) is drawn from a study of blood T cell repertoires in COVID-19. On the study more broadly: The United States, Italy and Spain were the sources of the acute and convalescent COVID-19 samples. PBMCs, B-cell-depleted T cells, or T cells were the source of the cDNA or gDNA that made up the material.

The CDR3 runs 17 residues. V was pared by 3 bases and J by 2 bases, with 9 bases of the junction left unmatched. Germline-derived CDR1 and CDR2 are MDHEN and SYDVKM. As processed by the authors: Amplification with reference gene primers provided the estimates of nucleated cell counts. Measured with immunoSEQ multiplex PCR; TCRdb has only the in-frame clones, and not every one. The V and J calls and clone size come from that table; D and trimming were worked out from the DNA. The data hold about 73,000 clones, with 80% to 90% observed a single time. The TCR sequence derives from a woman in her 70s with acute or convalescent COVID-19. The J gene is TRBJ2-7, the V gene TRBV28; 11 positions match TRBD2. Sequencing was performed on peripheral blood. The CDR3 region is CASSFNPTSGKPYEQYF. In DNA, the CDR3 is TGTGCCAGCAGTTTTAACCCGACTAGCGGGAAGCCCTACGAGCAGTACTTC.